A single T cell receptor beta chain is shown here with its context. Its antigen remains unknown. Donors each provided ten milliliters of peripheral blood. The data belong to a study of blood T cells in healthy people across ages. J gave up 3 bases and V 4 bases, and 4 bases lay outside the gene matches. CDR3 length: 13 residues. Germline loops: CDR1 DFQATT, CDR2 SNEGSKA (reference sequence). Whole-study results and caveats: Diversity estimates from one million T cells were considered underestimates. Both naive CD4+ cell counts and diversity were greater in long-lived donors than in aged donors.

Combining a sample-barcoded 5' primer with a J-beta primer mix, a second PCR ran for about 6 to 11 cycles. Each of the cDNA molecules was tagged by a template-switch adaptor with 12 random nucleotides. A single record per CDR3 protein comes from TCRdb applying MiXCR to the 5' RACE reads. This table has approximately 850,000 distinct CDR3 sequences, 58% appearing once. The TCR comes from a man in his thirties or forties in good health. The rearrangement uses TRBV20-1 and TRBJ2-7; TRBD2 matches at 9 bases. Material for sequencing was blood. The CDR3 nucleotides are TGCAGTGCTATAGCGGGGGACGACTACGAGCAGTACTTC. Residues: CSAIAGDDYEQYF.